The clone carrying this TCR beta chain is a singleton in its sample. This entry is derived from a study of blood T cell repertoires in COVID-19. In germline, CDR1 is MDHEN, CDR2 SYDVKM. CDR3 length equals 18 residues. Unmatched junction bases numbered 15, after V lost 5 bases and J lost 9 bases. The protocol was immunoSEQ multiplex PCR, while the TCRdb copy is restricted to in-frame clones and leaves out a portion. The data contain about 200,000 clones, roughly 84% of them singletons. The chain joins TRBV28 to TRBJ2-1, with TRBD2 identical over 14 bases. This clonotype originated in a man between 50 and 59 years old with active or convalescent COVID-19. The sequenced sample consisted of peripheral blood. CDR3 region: CASSDYSAGTSGSIEQFF. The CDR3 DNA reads TGTGCCAGCAGTGACTATAGCGCCGGGACTAGCGGGAGCATTGAGCAGTTCTTC.